The clone carrying this T cell receptor (beta chain) was seen only once. Its specificity is unknown. The record originates from a study of vaccination effects on CD4 cells after COVID-19. Overall study findings and caveats: Pronounced clonal contraction occurred in clones induced by infection and by vaccine late after vaccination.

Generated by immunoSEQ multiplex PCR, the TCRdb table keeps only in-frame clones and is missing some. Of around 65,000 clones in the sample, around three quarters are singletons; the top ten hold 1% to 1.5%. After expansion with viral peptide pools in the ViraFEST assay, antigen-specific CD4+ T cells were sequenced. It was after roughly ten days of culture that CD4+ T cells were isolated. Either the mRNA-1273 or the BNT162b2 vaccine was given to participants as two doses. Prior SARS-CoV-2 infection was absent in the vaccine recipients, as shown by negative nucleocapsid antibodies. Cultivation was performed at 1.5 million to 2.5 million PBMC per well with around 10 IU/ml IL-2 and roughly 9.3 ug/ml peptides added. IL-2 medium was substituted for half the medium on days 3 and 7. Material: CD4+ T cells from PBMCs cultured with HCoV-229E spike peptides, obtained after COVID-19 vaccination. The origin of this receptor is a human donor who received a COVID-19 vaccine.

CDR3 coding DNA: TGTGCCAGCAGCCGTAGCGGGGGCCATAGCTCCTACGAGCAGTACGTC. This encodes CASSRSGGHSSYEQYV. J is TRBJ2-7 and V is TRBV14, with 9 nucleotides matching TRBD2. V gave up 4 bases and J gave up 0 bases; unmatched junction bases: 7. Germline assignment: CDR1 SGHDN and CDR2 FVKESK. This CDR3 comprises 16 residues.